What follows describes a single T cell receptor (beta chain). The antigen remains unidentified. Investigators took about 10 milliliters of peripheral blood from every donor. This entry belongs to a study of blood T cells in healthy people across ages. Study results and limitations: In long-lived donors, naive CD4+ cell counts and diversity exceeded those of aged donors.

Per the germline V gene, CDR1 is SGHTA and CDR2 is FQGNSA. CDR3 length: 16 residues. PCR was performed a second time for about 6 to 12 cycles using a sample-barcoded 5' primer and a J-beta primer mix. Each single sample gave us at least 2.5 million CDR3-containing paired-end reads. Each CDR3 protein gets one entry after TCRdb re-called the 5' RACE reads with MiXCR. The table lists fewer than 1.5 million distinct CDR3 sequences, approximately 42% of them singletons. The chain employs TRBV7-2 and TRBJ2-5; 7 nucleotides line up with TRBD2. The J call is doubtful: the DNA matches TRBJ2-7 better. This receptor was taken from a woman under 30 in good health. The material sequenced was blood. This CDR3 reads CASSLGVAGNSYEQYF. The CDR3 DNA sequence: TGTGCCAGCAGCTTAGGGGTAGCGGGTAATAGTTACGAGCAGTACTTC.